The clone carrying this TCR beta chain was recorded only once. Antigen unknown. TCRdb used MiXCR to reprocess the 5' RACE reads, holding one entry per CDR3 protein. The sample has 540,000 or so distinct CDR3 sequences; roughly 20% are singletons. The data stem from a study of T-cell memory formation after mild COVID-19. The wider study: Largely donor-specific TCR clusters were found. Study results and caveats: The finding that pre-infection memory included some responding clones suggested that cross-reactive memory joined.

The junction had 6 bases not matched to a gene; V was cut back by 4 bases and J by 1 base. Germline CDR1 reads SGDLS; CDR2 reads YYNGEE. The CDR3 has 15 residues. This receptor was obtained from an adult woman who had mild COVID-19 (a few samples of this study predate the infection). Cell type and time point are not known. The sequencing sample was made of PBMCs or a T cell subset sorted from them (not recorded which). The chain is built from TRBV9 and TRBJ2-3; 7 nucleotides line up with TRBD2. CDR3 bases: TGTGCCAGCAGCCCCCGTAGCGGGCGCACAGATACGCAGTATTTT. This translates into CASSPRSGRTDTQYF.